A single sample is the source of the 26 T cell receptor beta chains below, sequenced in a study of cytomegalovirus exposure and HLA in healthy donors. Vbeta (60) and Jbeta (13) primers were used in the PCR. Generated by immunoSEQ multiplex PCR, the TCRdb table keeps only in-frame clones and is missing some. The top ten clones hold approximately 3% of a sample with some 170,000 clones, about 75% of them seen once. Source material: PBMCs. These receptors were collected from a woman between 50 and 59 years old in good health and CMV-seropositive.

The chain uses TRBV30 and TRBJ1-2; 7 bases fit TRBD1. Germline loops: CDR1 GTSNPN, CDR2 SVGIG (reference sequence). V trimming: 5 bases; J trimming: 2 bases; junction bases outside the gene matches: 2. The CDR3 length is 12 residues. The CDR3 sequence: CAWVQGNYGYTF. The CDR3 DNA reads TGTGCCTGGGTACAGGGGAACTATGGCTACACCTTC.

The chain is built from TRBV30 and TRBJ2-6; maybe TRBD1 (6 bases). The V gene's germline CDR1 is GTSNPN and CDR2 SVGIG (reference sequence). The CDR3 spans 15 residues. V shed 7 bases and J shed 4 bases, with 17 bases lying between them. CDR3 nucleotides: TGTGCCTACGAGACAGGTTTTACCGGGGCCAACGTCCTGACTTTC. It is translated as CAYETGFTGANVLTF.

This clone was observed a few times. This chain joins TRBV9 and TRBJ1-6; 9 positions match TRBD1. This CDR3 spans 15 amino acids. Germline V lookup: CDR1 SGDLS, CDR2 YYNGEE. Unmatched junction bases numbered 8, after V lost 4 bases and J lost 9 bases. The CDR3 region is CASSSGTGMGSPLHF. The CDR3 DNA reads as TGTGCCAGCAGCTCCGGGACAGGGATGGGTTCACCCCTCCACTTT. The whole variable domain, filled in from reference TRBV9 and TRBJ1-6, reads DSGVTQTPKHLITATGQRVTLRCSPRSGDLSVYWYQQSLDQGLQFLIQYYNGEERAKGNILERFSAQQFPDLHSELNLSSLELGDSALYFCASSSGTGMGSPLHFGNGTRLTVT.

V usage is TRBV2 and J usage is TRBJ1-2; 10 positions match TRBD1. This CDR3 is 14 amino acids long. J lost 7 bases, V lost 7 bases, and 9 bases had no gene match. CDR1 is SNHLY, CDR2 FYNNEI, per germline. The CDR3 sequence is CASTSKTGGFGYTF. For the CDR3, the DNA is TGTGCCAGCACCTCCAAGACAGGGGGCTTTGGCTACACCTTC.

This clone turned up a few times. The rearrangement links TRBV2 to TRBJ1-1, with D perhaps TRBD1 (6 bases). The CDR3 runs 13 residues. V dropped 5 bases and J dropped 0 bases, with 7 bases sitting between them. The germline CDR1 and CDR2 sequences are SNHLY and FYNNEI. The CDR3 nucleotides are TGTGCCAGCAGTCGACAGGTGAACACTGAAGCTTTCTTT. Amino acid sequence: CASSRQVNTEAFF.

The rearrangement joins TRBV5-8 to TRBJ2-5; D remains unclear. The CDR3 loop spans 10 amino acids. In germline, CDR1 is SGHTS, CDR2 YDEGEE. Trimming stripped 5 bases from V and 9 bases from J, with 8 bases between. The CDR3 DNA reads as TGTGCCAGCAGTTCCCCGGCCCAGTACTTC. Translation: CASSSPAQYF.

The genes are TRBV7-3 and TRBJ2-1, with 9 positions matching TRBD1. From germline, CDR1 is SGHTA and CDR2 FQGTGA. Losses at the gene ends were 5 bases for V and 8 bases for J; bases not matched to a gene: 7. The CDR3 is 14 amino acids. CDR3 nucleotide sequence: TGTGCCAGCAGCCCCAAGGGACAGGGCGATGAGCAGTTCTTC. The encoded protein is CASSPKGQGDEQFF.

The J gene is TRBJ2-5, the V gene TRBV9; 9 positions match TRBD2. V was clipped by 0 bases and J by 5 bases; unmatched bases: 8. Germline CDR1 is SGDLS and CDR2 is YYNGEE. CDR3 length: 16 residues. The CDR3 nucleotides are TGTGCCAGCAGCGTAGGGATCGGGACTAGCTACGAGACCCAGTACTTC. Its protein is CASSVGIGTSYETQYF. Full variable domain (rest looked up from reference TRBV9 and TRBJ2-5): DSGVTQTPKHLITATGQRVTLRCSPRSGDLSVYWYQQSLDQGLQFLIQYYNGEERAKGNILERFSAQQFPDLHSELNLSSLELGDSALYFCASSVGIGTSYETQYFGPGTRLLVL.

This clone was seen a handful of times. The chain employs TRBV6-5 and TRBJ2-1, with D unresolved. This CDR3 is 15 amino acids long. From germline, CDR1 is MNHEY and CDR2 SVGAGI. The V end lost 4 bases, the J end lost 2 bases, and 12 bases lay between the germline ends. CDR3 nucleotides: TGTGCCAGCAGTTTCGACAACCAACCCTACAATGAGCAGTTCTTC. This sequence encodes CASSFDNQPYNEQFF.

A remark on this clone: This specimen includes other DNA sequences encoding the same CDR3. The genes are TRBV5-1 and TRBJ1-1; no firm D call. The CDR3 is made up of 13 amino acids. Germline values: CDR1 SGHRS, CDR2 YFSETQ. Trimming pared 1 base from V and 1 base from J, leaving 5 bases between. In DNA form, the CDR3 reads TGCGCCAGCAGCTTGCCATCGAACACTGAAGCTTTCTTT. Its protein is CASSLPSNTEAFF. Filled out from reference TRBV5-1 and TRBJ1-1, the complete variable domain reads KAGVTQTPRYLIKTRGQQVTLSCSPISGHRSVSWYQQTPGQGLQFLFEYFSETQRNKGNFPGRFSGRQFSNSRSEMNVSTLELGDSALYLCASSLPSNTEAFFGQGTRLTVV.

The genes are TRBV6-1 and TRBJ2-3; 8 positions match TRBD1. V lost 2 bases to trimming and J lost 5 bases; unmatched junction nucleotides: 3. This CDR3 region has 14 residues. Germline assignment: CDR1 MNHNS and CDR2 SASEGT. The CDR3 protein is CASSEQGAEDTQYF. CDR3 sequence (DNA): TGTGCCAGCAGTGAACAGGGGGCGGAAGATACGCAGTATTTT.

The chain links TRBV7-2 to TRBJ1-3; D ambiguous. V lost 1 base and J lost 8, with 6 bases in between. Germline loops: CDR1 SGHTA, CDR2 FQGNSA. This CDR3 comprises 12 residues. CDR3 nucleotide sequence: TGTGCCAGCAGCTTAGGGAGAGACACCATATATTTT. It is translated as CASSLGRDTIYF. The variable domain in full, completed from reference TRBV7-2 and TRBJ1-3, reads GAGVSQSPSNKVTEKGKDVELRCDPISGHTALYWYRQSLGQGLEFLIYFQGNSAPDKSGLPSDRFSAERTGGSVSTLTIQRTQQEDSAVYLCASSLGRDTIYFGEGSWLTVV.

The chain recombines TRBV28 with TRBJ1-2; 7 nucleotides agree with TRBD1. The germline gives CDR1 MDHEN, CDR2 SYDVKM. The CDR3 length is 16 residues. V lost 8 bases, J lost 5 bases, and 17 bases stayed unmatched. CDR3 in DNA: TGTGCCAGCTCGCAACAGGGGCCTGGGGAAAGATATGGCTACACCTTC. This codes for CASSQQGPGERYGYTF.

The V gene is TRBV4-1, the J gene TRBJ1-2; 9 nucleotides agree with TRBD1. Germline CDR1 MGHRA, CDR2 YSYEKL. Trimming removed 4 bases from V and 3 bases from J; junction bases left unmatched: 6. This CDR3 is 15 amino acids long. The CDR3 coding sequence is TGCGCCAGCAGCCGAGGACAGGGGTCGGACTATGGCTACACCTTC. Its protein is CASSRGQGSDYGYTF.

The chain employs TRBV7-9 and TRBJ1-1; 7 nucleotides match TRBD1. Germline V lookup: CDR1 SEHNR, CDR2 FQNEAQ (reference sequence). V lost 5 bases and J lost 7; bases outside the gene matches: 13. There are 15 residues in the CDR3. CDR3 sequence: CASSPLEGARGEAFF. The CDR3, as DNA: TGTGCCAGCAGCCCTCTCGAGGGGGCAAGGGGTGAAGCTTTCTTT.

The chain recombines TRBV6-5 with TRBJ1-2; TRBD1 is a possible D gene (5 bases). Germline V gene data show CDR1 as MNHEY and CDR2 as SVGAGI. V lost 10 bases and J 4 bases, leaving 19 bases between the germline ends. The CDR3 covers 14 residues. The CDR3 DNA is TGTGCCAACCGGCCGACAGAAAGGTTCTATGGCTACACCTTC. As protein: CANRPTERFYGYTF.

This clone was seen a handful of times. For the CDR3, the DNA is TGTGCCAGCAGCTTGGTGACAGGGAAGGGTTACGAGCAGTACTTC. Protein: CASSLVTGKGYEQYF. V is TRBV5-6 and J is TRBJ2-7; 7 nucleotides agree with TRBD1. The CDR3 sequence is 15 residues long. Per germline, CDR1 SGHDT and CDR2 YYEEEE. The V segment lost 0 bases and the J segment 4 bases; nucleotides outside the gene matches: 7.

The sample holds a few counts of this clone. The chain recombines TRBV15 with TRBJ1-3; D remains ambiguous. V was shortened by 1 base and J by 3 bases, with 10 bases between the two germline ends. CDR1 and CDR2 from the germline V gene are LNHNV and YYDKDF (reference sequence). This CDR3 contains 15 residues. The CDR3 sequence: CATSRGLSGGNTIYF. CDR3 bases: TGTGCCACCAGCAGAGGCCTCTCAGGTGGAAACACCATATATTTT.

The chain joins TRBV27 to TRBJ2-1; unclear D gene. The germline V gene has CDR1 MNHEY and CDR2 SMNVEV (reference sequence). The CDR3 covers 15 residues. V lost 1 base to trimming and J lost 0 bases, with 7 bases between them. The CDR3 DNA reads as TGTGCCAGCAGTTTATTAGAAGTCTCCTACAATGAGCAGTTCTTC. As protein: CASSLLEVSYNEQFF.

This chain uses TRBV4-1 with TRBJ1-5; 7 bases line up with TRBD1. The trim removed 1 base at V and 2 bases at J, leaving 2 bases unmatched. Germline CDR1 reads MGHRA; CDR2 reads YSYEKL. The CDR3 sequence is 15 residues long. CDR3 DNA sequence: TGCGCCAGCAGCCAAGTAGACAGGGGCAATCAGCCCCAGCATTTT. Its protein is CASSQVDRGNQPQHF.

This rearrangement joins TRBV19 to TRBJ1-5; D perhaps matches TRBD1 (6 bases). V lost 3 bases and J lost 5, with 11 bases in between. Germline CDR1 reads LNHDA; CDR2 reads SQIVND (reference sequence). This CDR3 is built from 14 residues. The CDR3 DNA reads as TGTGCCAGTAGTATTGCAGGGGCTTATCAGCCCCAGCATTTT. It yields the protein CASSIAGAYQPQHF.

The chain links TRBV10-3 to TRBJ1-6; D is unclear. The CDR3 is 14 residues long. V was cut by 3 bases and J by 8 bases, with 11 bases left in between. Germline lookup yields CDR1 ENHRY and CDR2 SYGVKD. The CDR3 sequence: CAISDEITHSPLHF. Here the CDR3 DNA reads TGTGCCATCAGTGATGAGATTACCCATTCACCCCTCCACTTT.

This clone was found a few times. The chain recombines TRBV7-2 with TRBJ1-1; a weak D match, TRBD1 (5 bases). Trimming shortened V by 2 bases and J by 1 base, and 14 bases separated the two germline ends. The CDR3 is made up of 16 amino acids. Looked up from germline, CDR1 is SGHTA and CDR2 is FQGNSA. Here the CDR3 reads CASSLRALGQNTEAFF. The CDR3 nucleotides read TGTGCCAGCAGCTTACGGGCCTTGGGGCAGAACACTGAAGCTTTCTTT.

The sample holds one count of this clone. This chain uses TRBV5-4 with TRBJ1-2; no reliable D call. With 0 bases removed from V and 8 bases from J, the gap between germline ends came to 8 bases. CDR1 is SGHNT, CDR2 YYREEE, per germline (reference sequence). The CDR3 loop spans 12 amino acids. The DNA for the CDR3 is TGTGCCAGCAGCTTGGTCCTGGAGGGCTACACCTTC. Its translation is CASSLVLEGYTF.

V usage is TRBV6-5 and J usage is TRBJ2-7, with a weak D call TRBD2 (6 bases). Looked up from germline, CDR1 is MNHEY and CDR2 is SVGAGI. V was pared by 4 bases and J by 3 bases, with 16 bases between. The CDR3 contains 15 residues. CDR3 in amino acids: CASSSYSGHYYEQYF. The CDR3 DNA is TGTGCCAGCAGTTCTTATAGCGGACACTACTACGAGCAGTACTTC.

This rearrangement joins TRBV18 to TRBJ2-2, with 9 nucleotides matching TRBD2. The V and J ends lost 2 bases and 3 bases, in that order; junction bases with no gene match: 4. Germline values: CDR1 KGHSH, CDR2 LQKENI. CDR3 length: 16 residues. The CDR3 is CASSPGGLAYTGELFF. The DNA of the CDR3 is TGTGCCAGCTCACCAGGGGGACTAGCCTACACCGGGGAGCTGTTTTTT.